One sample yielded the 5 T cell receptor beta chains listed below, sequenced in a study of blood T cell repertoires in COVID-19. Clones were read by immunoSEQ multiplex PCR, and TCRdb kept only the in-frame ones, dropping some. The table shows roughly 32,000 clones, with approximately 82% occurring only once. Sequenced sample: peripheral blood. The source of these receptors is an elderly man with active or convalescent COVID-19.

This rearrangement joins TRBV20-1 to TRBJ2-7; 13 bases map to TRBD2. CDR1 and CDR2 (germline): DFQATT, SNEGSKA (reference sequence). Trimming cost V 3 bases and J 6 bases; bases outside gene matches: 8. CDR3 length equals 15 residues. The CDR3: CSASPGLAGYTEQYF. The CDR3 region has the DNA TGCAGTGCTAGTCCGGGACTAGCGGGATACACCGAGCAGTACTTC.

There are a few counts of this clone. J is TRBJ1-5 and V is TRBV10-3, with D possibly TRBD1 on 6 matching bases. CDR3 size: 13 residues. The ends were cut back, 3 bases at V and 7 bases at J, with 10 bases in the middle. Germline CDR1 and CDR2: ENHRY and SYGVKD. CDR3 residues: CAISDRGSQPQHF. The CDR3 DNA follows: TGTGCCATCAGTGACAGGGGTTCGCAGCCCCAGCATTTT.

The chain has TRBV7-6 and TRBJ2-7, with TRBD2 matching 9 bases. Per germline, CDR1 SGHVS and CDR2 FNYEAQ. Germline trimming cut 2 bases from V and 7 bases from J; bases unmatched to any gene: 21. This CDR3 comprises 19 residues. CDR3 in DNA: TGTGCCAGCAGCTTACGGGAAGTAGCGGGAGTCACTTGGGTTGAGGAGCAGTACTTC. Residues: CASSLREVAGVTWVEEQYF.

The chain joins TRBV4-2 to TRBJ2-7; 11 bases align to TRBD2. The CDR3 has 13 amino acids. The J segment lost 9 bases and the V segment lost 4 bases, leaving 5 bases of the junction unmatched. Germline V gives CDR1 LGHNA, CDR2 YNFKEQ. CDR3 in DNA: TGTGCCAGCAGCCGGCCGGGACTAGCGGCGCAGTACTTC. Translating gives CASSRPGLAAQYF.

The V gene is TRBV21-1, the J gene TRBJ1-1; the D segment call TRBD1 is taken from the table without a DNA check. TRBV21-1 is shown as a pseudogene. The CDR3 is 15 residues long. The CDR3 reads CASSIWDQGLTEAFF. The CDR3 region has the DNA TGTGCCAGCAGCATCTGGGACCAGGGGCTCACTGAAGCTTTCTTT.